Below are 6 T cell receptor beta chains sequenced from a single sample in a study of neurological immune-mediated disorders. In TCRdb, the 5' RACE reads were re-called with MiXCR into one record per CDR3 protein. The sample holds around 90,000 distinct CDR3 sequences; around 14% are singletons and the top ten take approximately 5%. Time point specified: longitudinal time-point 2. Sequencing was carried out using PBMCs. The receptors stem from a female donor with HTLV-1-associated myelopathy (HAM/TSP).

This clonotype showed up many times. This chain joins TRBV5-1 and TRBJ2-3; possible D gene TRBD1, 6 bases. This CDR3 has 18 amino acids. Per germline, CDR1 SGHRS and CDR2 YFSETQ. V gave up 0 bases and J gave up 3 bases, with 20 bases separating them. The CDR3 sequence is CASSLGYDGRGFTDTQYF. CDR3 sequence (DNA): TGCGCCAGCAGCTTGGGTTATGACGGCAGGGGATTTACAGATACGCAGTATTTT.

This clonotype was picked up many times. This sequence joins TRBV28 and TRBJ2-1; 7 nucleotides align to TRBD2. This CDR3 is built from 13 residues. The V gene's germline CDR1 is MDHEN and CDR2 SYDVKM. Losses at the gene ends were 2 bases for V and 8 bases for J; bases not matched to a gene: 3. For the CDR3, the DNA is TGTGCCAGCAGTTTAGGGGGAGGGGATGAGCAGTTCTTC. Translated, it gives CASSLGGGDEQFF.

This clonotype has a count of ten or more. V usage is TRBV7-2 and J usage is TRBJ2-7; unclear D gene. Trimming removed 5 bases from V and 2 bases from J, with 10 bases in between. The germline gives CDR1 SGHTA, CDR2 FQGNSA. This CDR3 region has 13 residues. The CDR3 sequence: CASSHTTPYEQYF. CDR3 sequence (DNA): TGTGCCAGCAGCCACACAACTCCCTACGAGCAGTACTTC.

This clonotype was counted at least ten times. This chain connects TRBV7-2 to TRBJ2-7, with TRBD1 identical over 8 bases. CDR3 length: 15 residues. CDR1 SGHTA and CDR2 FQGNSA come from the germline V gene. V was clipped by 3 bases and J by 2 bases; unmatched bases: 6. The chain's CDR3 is CASSFSGTGTYEQYF. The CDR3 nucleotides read TGTGCCAGCAGCTTTAGTGGGACAGGAACCTACGAGCAGTACTTC.

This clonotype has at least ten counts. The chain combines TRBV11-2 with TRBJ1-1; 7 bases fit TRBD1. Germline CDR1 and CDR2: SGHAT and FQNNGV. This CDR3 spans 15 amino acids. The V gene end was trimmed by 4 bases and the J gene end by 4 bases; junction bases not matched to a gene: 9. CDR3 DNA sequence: TGTGCCAGCAGCTCCGAGCCGACAGGGACCACTGAAGCTTTCTTT. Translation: CASSSEPTGTTEAFF.

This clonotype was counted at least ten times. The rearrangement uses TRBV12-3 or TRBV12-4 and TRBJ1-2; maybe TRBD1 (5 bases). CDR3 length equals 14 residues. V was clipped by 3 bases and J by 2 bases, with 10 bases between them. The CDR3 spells CASSFGRANYGYTF. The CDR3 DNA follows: TGTGCCAGCAGTTTTGGCAGGGCGAACTATGGCTACACCTTC.